This TCR beta chain was obtained from a study of T cells after yellow fever vaccination. As TCR cDNA was made by 5'RACE template switching, a universal primer site and UMIs were added. TCRdb analysed the 5' RACE reads with MiXCR anew, one entry per CDR3 protein. The sample shows approximately 600,000 distinct CDR3 sequences, more than 9% of them seen only once. The sample holds a few counts of this clonotype. Its specificity is not known. General study findings and limits: Weaker overall, the secondary response nonetheless peaked faster (day 5 versus 15).

This CDR3 contains 18 residues. The trim removed 4 bases at V and 0 bases at J, leaving 9 bases unmatched. Germline loops: CDR1 KGHDR, CDR2 SFDVKD. V is TRBV24-1 and J is TRBJ2-1, with 9 bases matching TRBD2. The source material was PBMCs, sampled on the day of the yellow fever booster vaccination. This receptor was obtained from a man between 25 and 39 years old who received the YFV17D yellow fever vaccine. CDR3 DNA: TGTGCCACCAGTGACCAGGGGAGCGGGAGGATCTCCTACAATGAGCAGTTCTTC. This codes for CATSDQGSGRISYNEQFF.